This is a list of T cell receptor beta chains from one sample in a study of T cells after yellow fever vaccination. TCRdb re-called the 5' RACE reads with MiXCR, one entry per CDR3 protein. The sample includes 280,000 or so distinct CDR3 sequences, 7.5% to 9.5% of them seen just once. Here the sequenced sample was CD4+ T cells sorted from PBMCs, taken 5 days after the yellow fever booster vaccination. These receptor sequences come from a man aged 18-30 years who received the YFV17D yellow fever vaccine. Each CDR3 is given without its conserved first and last residue.

V | CDR3
TRBV20-1 | SARDRTSGGSGELF
TRBV24-1 | ATKGDTDTQY
TRBV19 | ASSPQTANHRPLH
TRBV7-8 | ASSFDPRYQPQH
TRBV7-2 | ASSFSVYGYT
TRBV10-3 | AISGKLDTEAF
TRBV29-1 | SVVGGGVETQY
TRBV12-3/TRBV12-4 | ASSPGLVEETQY
TRBV7-6 | ASSLVSGAGNTIY
TRBV20-1 | SARDPRWYGYT
TRBV4-2 | ASSRAGRETGANVLT
TRBV11-3 | ASSPGGSNTGELF
TRBV7-2 | ASSSRSGGGTDTQY
TRBV7-2 | ASSPPYGGEQY
TRBV14 | ASNQAGALVPQY